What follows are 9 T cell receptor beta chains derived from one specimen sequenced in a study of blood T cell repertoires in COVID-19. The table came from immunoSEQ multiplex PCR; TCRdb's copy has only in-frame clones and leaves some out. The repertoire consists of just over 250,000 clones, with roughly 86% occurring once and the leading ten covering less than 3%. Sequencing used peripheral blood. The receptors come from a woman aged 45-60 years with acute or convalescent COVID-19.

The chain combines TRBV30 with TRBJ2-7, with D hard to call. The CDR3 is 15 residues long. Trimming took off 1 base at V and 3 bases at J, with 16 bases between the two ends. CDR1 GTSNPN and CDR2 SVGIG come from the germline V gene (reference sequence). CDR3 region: CAWSDLGTARYEQYF. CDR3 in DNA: TGTGCCTGGAGTGACTTGGGCACCGCCCGCTACGAGCAGTACTTC.

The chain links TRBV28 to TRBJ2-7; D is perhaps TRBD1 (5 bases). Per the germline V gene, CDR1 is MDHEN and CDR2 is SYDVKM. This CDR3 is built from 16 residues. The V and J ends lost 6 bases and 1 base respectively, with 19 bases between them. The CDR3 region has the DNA TGTGCCAGCAGCCAGACGTGGGGCAGGAATTCCTACGAGCAGTACTTC. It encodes CASSQTWGRNSYEQYF.

CDR3 residues: CASSGGQVTKPLEEQYF. CDR3 DNA sequence: TGTGCCAGCAGCGGGGGACAGGTCACTAAACCTCTCGAGGAGCAGTACTTC. V gene TRBV5-6 combines with J gene TRBJ2-7; 8 bases map to TRBD1. J was trimmed by 7 bases and V by 4 bases; bases with no gene match: 19. The CDR3 extends over 17 amino acids. Looked up from germline, CDR1 is SGHDT and CDR2 is YYEEEE. The whole variable domain, filled in from reference TRBV5-6 and TRBJ2-7, reads DAGVTQSPTHLIKTRGQQVTLRCSPKSGHDTVSWYQQALGQGPQFIFQYYEEEERQRGNFPDRFSGHQFPNYSSELNVNALLLGDSALYLCASSGGQVTKPLEEQYFGPGTRLTVT.

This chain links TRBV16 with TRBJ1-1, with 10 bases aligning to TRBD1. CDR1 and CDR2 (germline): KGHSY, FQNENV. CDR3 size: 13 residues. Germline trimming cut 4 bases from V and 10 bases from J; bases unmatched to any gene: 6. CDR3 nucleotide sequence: TGTGCCAGCAGCCGCGACAGGGGGCATTCAGCTTTCTTT. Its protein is CASSRDRGHSAFF.

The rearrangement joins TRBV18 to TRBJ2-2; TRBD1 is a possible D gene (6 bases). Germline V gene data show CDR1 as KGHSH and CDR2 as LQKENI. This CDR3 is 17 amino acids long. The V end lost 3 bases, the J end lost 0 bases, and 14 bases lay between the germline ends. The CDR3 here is CASSPMVRTANTGELFF. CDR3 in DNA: TGTGCCAGCTCACCGATGGTAAGGACAGCGAACACCGGGGAGCTGTTTTTT.

Here the CDR3 reads CASSLTFPDNSPLHF. CDR3 in DNA: TGCGCCAGCAGCTTGACCTTTCCGGATAATTCACCCCTCCACTTT. The rearrangement links TRBV5-1 to TRBJ1-6; no definite D call. Germline values: CDR1 SGHRS, CDR2 YFSETQ. The CDR3 is 15 amino acids. The germline V and J ends were trimmed by 1 base and 5 bases, with 10 bases remaining between them.

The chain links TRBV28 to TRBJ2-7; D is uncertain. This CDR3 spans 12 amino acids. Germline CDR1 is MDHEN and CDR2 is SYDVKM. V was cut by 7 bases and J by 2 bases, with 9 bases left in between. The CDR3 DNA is TGTGCCAGCAACCGAGGTCCCTACGAGCAGTACTTC. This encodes CASNRGPYEQYF.

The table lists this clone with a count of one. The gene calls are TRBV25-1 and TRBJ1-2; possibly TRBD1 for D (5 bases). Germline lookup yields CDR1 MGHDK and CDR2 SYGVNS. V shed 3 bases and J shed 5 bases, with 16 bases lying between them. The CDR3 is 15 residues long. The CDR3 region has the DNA TGTGCCAGCAGTGATAGTCTTCAGGGAGGTTATGGCTACACCTTC. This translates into CASSDSLQGGYGYTF.

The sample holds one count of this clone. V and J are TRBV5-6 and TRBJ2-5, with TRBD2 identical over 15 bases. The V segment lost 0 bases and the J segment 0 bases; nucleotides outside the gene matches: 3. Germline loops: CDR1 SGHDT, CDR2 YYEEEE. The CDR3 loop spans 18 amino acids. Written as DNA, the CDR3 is TGTGCCAGCAGCTTGGCCGGACTAGCGGGAGGGTACCAAGAGACCCAGTACTTC. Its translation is CASSLAGLAGGYQETQYF. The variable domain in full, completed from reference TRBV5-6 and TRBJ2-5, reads DAGVTQSPTHLIKTRGQQVTLRCSPKSGHDTVSWYQQALGQGPQFIFQYYEEEERQRGNFPDRFSGHQFPNYSSELNVNALLLGDSALYLCASSLAGLAGGYQETQYFGPGTRLLVL.